A selection of T cell receptor beta chains follows, all from one sample in a study of control samples from healthy donors and cancer patients. Data came from immunoSEQ multiplex PCR; TCRdb stores just in-frame clones and leaves some out. The table records 150,000 to 180,000 clones, roughly 93% of them present only once. What was sequenced was blood. These receptors were taken from a man in his fifties in good health. Both conserved end residues are part of each CDR3. A D gene is named only where the DNA matches it firmly. The size entry is marked missing in some rows and otherwise reads once, few, many or a size class.

TRBJ1-6,TRBV27,NA,TRBD1,CASSSIGKWTGGNSPLHF,TGTGCCAGCAGTTCAATAGGAAAATGGACAGGGGGAAATTCACCCCTCCACTTT
TRBJ2-1,TRBV28,NA,NA,CASSRGGGPYNEQFF,TGTGCCAGCAGCCGAGGGGGAGGGCCTTACAATGAGCAGTTCTTC
TRBJ1-5,TRBV5-1,NA,NA,CASSFEGNQPQHF,TGCGCCAGCAGCTTTGAAGGCAATCAGCCCCAGCATTTT
TRBJ2-7,TRBV5-1,NA,NA,CASSWGPGVEQYF,TGCGCCAGCAGCTGGGGTCCTGGGGTCGAGCAGTACTTC
TRBJ2-1,TRBV9,NA,TRBD1,CASSVGDRGWEQFF,TGTGCCAGCAGCGTAGGCGACAGGGGATGGGAGCAGTTCTTC
TRBJ2-7,TRBV6-5,NA,NA,CASRRTGTVGYEQYF,TGTGCCAGCAGACGAACCGGGACCGTAGGCTACGAGCAGTACTTC
TRBJ1-1,TRBV28,NA,NA,CASSKGRNTEAFF,TGTGCCAGCAGTAAGGGGCGCAACACTGAAGCTTTCTTT
TRBJ1-1,TRBV7-9,once,NA,CASSLDGVSTEAFF,TGTGCCAGCAGCTTAGATGGAGTTAGCACTGAAGCTTTCTTT
TRBJ2-3,TRBV5-4,NA,NA,CASSFQGPDTQYF,TGTGCCAGCAGCTTCCAGGGACCAGATACGCAGTATTTT
TRBJ2-1,TRBV29-1,NA,TRBD2,CSVEGLAGGYNEQFF,TGCAGCGTTGAGGGCCTAGCGGGAGGCTACAATGAGCAGTTCTTC